This T cell receptor (beta chain) was recorded in a study of T-cell memory formation after mild COVID-19. Overall study findings and caveats: Mostly located in CM and EM were contracting CD4+ clones, with contracting CD8+ clones located in EMRA. Pre-infection memory already had some responding clones, implying cross-reactive memory joined.

In TCRdb, the 5' RACE reads were re-called with MiXCR into one record per CDR3 protein. Here the sample spans 300,000 to 400,000 distinct CDR3 sequences, 25% to 30% being singletons. Germline V CDR1 and CDR2: KGHSH, LQKENI. With 2 bases removed from V and 0 bases from J, the gap between germline ends came to 18 bases. The length of the CDR3 is 18 residues. In its sample, this clonotype was seen a few times. The antigen remains undetermined. V usage is TRBV18 and J usage is TRBJ2-3; D remains ambiguous. The specimen sequenced was PBMCs or a T cell subset sorted from them (not recorded which). This receptor was obtained from an adult woman who had mild COVID-19 (a few samples of this study predate the infection). Cell type and time point are not known. The DNA for the CDR3 is TGTGCCAGCTCACCAATTGAAGTTAGACTTACTAGCACAGATACGCAGTATTTT. Translation gives CASSPIEVRLTSTDTQYF.